The rows below give T cell receptor beta chains drawn from one sample of a study of blood T cell repertoires in COVID-19. Using immunoSEQ multiplex PCR, the repertoire was profiled, and TCRdb retains in-frame clones only, with some absent. The sample includes 380,000 or so clones, over 75% of them seen just once. Sequencing was performed on PBMCs or T cells enriched from blood (not recorded which). These receptors were taken from a woman in her 30s with acute COVID-19. The CDR3 runs from the conserved cysteine through the conserved F or W. Fields, in order: clone size, D gene, J gene, CDR3 length, V gene, CDR3 DNA, CDR3 protein. D genes are given only for firm matches. Part of the rows lack a size; the others show once, few, many or a class for expanded clones.

>NA|NA|TRBJ2-6|15|TRBV7-3
TGTGCCAGCAGCCCCCAGGGGCTCGGGGCCAACGTCCTGACTTTC
CASSPQGLGANVLTF
>NA|NA|TRBJ1-5|16|TRBV28
TGTGCCAGCAGTTTCCGACAGGCGACTAGCAATCAGCCCCAGCATTTT
CASSFRQATSNQPQHF
>few|NA|TRBJ1-5|18|TRBV6-4
TGTGCCAGCAGTGACCCCCCGGGGAGGGAAGTCATCAGTCAGCCCCAGCATTTT
CASSDPPGREVISQPQHF
>once|TRBD1|TRBJ1-1|13|TRBV12-3/TRBV12-4
TGTGCCAGCAGTTTAGCAAGGGACAGGGAAGCTTTCTTT
CASSLARDREAFF
>once|TRBD2|TRBJ2-1|14|TRBV7-2
TGTGCCAGCAGCGTTAGCGGGGGGGCCAATGAGCAGTTCTTC
CASSVSGGANEQFF
>NA|NA|TRBJ1-2|11|TRBV29-1
TGCAGCCTGGCGGGGGTAGATGGCTACACCTTC
CSLAGVDGYTF
>NA|TRBD1|TRBJ1-1|15|TRBV7-3
TGTGCCAGCAGCCCTCAGGGGGCGCTGGGGACTGAAGCTTTCTTT
CASSPQGALGTEAFF
>NA|NA|TRBJ2-7|14|TRBV2
TGTGCCAGCAGTCAACATCAGACTCTCAACGAGCAGTACTTC
CASSQHQTLNEQYF
>NA|NA|TRBJ1-1|14|TRBV3-1/TRBV3-2
TGTGCCAGCAGCCAACGGGCGGGGGACACTGAAGCTTTCTTT
CASSQRAGDTEAFF
>once|TRBD2|TRBJ2-7|15|TRBV11-2
TGTGCCAGCAGCTCCCGTGAAGCGGGGCTTTACGAGCAGTACTTC
CASSSREAGLYEQYF
>NA|TRBD2|TRBJ2-7|14|TRBV10-3
TGTGCCACGGGGACTAGCGGGGGGCCCTACGAGCAGTACTTC
CATGTSGGPYEQYF
>NA|NA|TRBJ2-2|15|TRBV2
TGTGCCAGCAGTGAGTTCTCAGGGAACACCGGGGAGCTGTTTTTT
CASSEFSGNTGELFF
>NA|NA|TRBJ1-1|14|TRBV3-1/TRBV3-2
TGTGCCAGCAGCCTAAACGCGGGGGGGCGCGGAGCTTTCTTT
CASSLNAGGRGAFF
>NA|TRBD1|TRBJ1-3|15|TRBV5-1
TGCGCCAGCGCAAGGGGACAGGGCTCAGGAAACACCATATATTTT
CASARGQGSGNTIYF
>NA|TRBD1|TRBJ2-7|14|TRBV19
TGTGCCAGTAGTCCTGGGACAGGGACCTACGAGCAGTACTTC
CASSPGTGTYEQYF
>NA|NA|TRBJ2-1|13|TRBV5-8
TGTGCCAGCAGCTTGGAAGCGGTGGATGAGCAGTTCTTC
CASSLEAVDEQFF
>NA|NA|TRBJ1-4|15|TRBV5-8
TGTGCCAGCGCAGGGGTGGGGAGCATTTATGAAAAACTGTTTTTT
CASAGVGSIYEKLFF
>NA|NA|TRBJ1-1|14|TRBV4-1
TGCGCCAGCAGCCGCGGACAGCCCCTCACTGAAGCTTTCTTT
CASSRGQPLTEAFF
>NA|NA|TRBJ2-5|15|TRBV19
TGTGCCAGTCTAAGCTTCGGAGCGCGGGGAGAGACCCAGTACTTC
CASLSFGARGETQYF
>NA|NA|TRBJ1-1|14|TRBV7-9
TGTGCCAGCAGTCGCGACAGCATGAACACTGAAGCTTTCTTT
CASSRDSMNTEAFF
>NA|NA|TRBJ2-2|16|TRBV6-6
TGTGCCAGCAGTTATGAGGCTATGGAGAACACCGGGGAGCTGTTTTTT
CASSYEAMENTGELFF
>NA|NA|TRBJ1-3|15|TRBV5-6
TGTGCCAGCAGAGCGTCCCTGGGCTCTGGAAACACCATATATTTT
CASRASLGSGNTIYF
>NA|TRBD1|TRBJ1-2|13|TRBV14
TGTGCCAGCAGCTGGGACAGGGACTATGGCTACACCTTC
CASSWDRDYGYTF
>NA|TRBD2|TRBJ2-7|16|TRBV20-1
TGCAGTGCTAGTAAGGGACTAGCGGGAAGCTCCTACGAGCAGTACTTC
CSASKGLAGSSYEQYF
>NA|NA|TRBJ1-1|14|TRBV7-8
TGTGCCAGCAGCCCAGCGGCAGGGACTAGGGTGGCTTTCTTT
CASSPAAGTRVAFF
>NA|TRBD2|TRBJ2-1|20|TRBV4-1
TGCGCCAGCAGCCAAGGACAAGGGACTAGCGGGGGGCGCCGGACGCATGAGCAGTTCTTC
CASSQGQGTSGGRRTHEQFF
>NA|NA|TRBJ1-1|16|TRBV10-3
TGTGCCATCAGTCCCTCACGGACAGAAAGAAACACTGAAGCTTTCTTT
CAISPSRTERNTEAFF
>few|TRBD1|TRBJ1-6|15|TRBV5-1
TGCGCCAGCAGCCCGAGTGTAGGGGGCAATTCACCCCTCCACTTT
CASSPSVGGNSPLHF
>NA|TRBD2|TRBJ2-5|14|TRBV5-1
TGCGCCAGCAGCGGCGGGGGGCCGGGGGAGACCCAGTACTTC
CASSGGGPGETQYF
>NA|NA|TRBJ1-4|14|TRBV20-1
TGCAGTGCTAGTCCCCTAGGAACTAATGAAAAACTGTTTTTT
CSASPLGTNEKLFF
>once|NA|TRBJ1-2|13|TRBV20-1
TGCAGTGCTAGTCAACGGGATCACCTTGGCTACACCTTC
CSASQRDHLGYTF
>NA|NA|TRBJ2-7|15|TRBV11-1
TGTGCCAGCAGCTTAGGACTACCGAGCTCCTACGAGCAGTACTTC
CASSLGLPSSYEQYF
>NA|TRBD1|TRBJ1-6|16|TRBV19
TGTGCCAGTAGTATATGGTTGGGACAGGGGATGTCACCCCTCCACTTT
CASSIWLGQGMSPLHF
>NA|NA|TRBJ1-2|13|TRBV6-5
TGTGCCAGCAGTTACTCCCCCCCTTCGGGCTACACCTTC
CASSYSPPSGYTF
>NA|TRBD2|TRBJ2-5|16|TRBV2
TGTGCCAGCAGGAGGCGGACTAGCGGGGGACAAGAGACCCAGTACTTC
CASRRRTSGGQETQYF
>NA|TRBD1|TRBJ1-2|14|TRBV7-2
TGTGCCAGCAGCTTCGACAGGGTGCAGTATGGCTACACCTTC
CASSFDRVQYGYTF
>NA|NA|TRBJ1-4|11|TRBV3-1/TRBV3-2
TGTGCCAGCAGCCAAGATCGAAAACTGTTTTTT
CASSQDRKLFF
>few|TRBD2|TRBJ2-1|16|TRBV5-1
TGCGCCAGCAGCTTCACTAGCGGGGGTTACTACAATGAGCAGTTCTTC
CASSFTSGGYYNEQFF
>NA|NA|TRBJ1-1|14|TRBV5-6
TGTGCCAGCAGCAGCGATGGTCTTAGCACTGAAGCTTTCTTT
CASSSDGLSTEAFF
>NA|TRBD1|TRBJ1-4|15|TRBV19
TGTGCCAGTAGTACCCTGGGACAGGGGGAGGAAAAACTGTTTTTT
CASSTLGQGEEKLFF